Below are 16 T cell receptor beta chains sequenced from a single sample in a study of cytomegalovirus exposure and HLA in healthy donors. Here immunoSEQ multiplex PCR was the method, and the copy in TCRdb shows in-frame clones only, minus some. The table has around 400,000 clones, about nine tenths seen once; the top ten hold under 0.9%. What was sequenced was PBMCs. The receptor source for this set is a woman between 18 and 29 years old in good health and CMV-seronegative.

The V and J genes are TRBV5-1 and TRBJ2-1; TRBD1 matches 8 bases. Germline trimming cut 0 bases from V and 13 bases from J; bases unmatched to any gene: 9. Germline V gene lookup returns CDR1 SGHRS and CDR2 YFSETQ. The CDR3 totals 14 residues. CDR3 loop: CASSLAGGNFLQFF. CDR3 coding DNA: TGCGCCAGCAGCTTGGCAGGGGGCAACTTCCTTCAGTTCTTC. Filled out from reference TRBV5-1 and TRBJ2-1, the complete variable domain reads KAGVTQTPRYLIKTRGQQVTLSCSPISGHRSVSWYQQTPGQGLQFLFEYFSETQRNKGNFPGRFSGRQFSNSRSEMNVSTLELGDSALYLCASSLAGGNFLQFFGPGTRLTVL.

This clone was seen a handful of times. The chain couples TRBV2 to TRBJ2-7; D may be TRBD2 (5 bases). Germline V gene data show CDR1 as SNHLY and CDR2 as FYNNEI. CDR3 length: 15 amino acids. V was cut by 5 bases and J by 6 bases, with 20 bases left in between. This CDR3 is CASSSFPGERSEQYF. The CDR3 DNA reads as TGTGCCAGCAGTTCCTTTCCCGGGGAGAGGAGCGAGCAGTACTTC.

The chain recombines TRBV6-5 with TRBJ1-2; 7 bases map to TRBD1. Looked up from germline, CDR1 is MNHEY and CDR2 is SVGAGI. There are 12 residues in the CDR3. V lost 6 bases, J lost 8 bases, and 6 bases stayed unmatched. CDR3 protein: CASSHRGGGYTF. The DNA of the CDR3 is TGTGCCAGCAGCCACAGGGGTGGGGGCTACACCTTC.

This clone occurred once. The chain employs TRBV6-4 and TRBJ2-2; possibly TRBD2 for D (5 bases). This CDR3 has 14 amino acids. Between the trimmed V and J ends, which lost 3 bases and 4 bases, there was a span of 9 bases. Germline V gives CDR1 MRHNA, CDR2 SNTAGT. This CDR3 is CASSESGITGELFF. The DNA for the CDR3 is TGTGCCAGCAGTGAGTCGGGGATCACCGGGGAGCTGTTTTTT.

The V gene is TRBV28, the J gene TRBJ2-5; D gene unclear. CDR3 length equals 14 residues. Trimming removed 3 bases from V and 2 bases from J, with 10 bases in between. CDR1 MDHEN and CDR2 SYDVKM come from the germline V gene. This chain's CDR3 is CASSFLAEQETQYF. DNA for the CDR3: TGTGCCAGCAGTTTCCTCGCGGAACAAGAGACCCAGTACTTC. Using reference TRBV28 and TRBJ2-5 for the parts outside the CDR3, the full variable domain is DVKVTQSSRYLVKRTGEKVFLECVQDMDHENMFWYRQDPGLGLRLIYFSYDVKMKEKGDIPEGYSVSREKKERFSLILESASTNQTSMYLCASSFLAEQETQYFGPGTRLLVL.

The rearrangement links TRBV6-5 to TRBJ2-7, with D maybe TRBD2 (5 bases). Germline CDR1 and CDR2: MNHEY and SVGAGI. This CDR3 has 15 amino acids. The V gene lost 0 bases and the J gene lost 5 bases, with 14 bases spanning the gap. CDR3 nucleotides: TGTGCCAGCAGTTACTCAACCCCAGGAGGAGACGAGCAGTACTTC. Its protein product is CASSYSTPGGDEQYF.

This chain links TRBV6-1 with TRBJ1-1; 12 nucleotides agree with TRBD1. Per germline, CDR1 MNHNS and CDR2 SASEGT. Trimming at V came to 2 bases and at J to 10 bases, leaving 26 bases not matched to a gene. The CDR3 sequence is 21 residues long. The CDR3 region is CASSERPWDRGPLEMLVRAFF. DNA for the CDR3: TGTGCCAGCAGTGAACGGCCTTGGGACAGGGGGCCTCTCGAGATGTTGGTGAGAGCTTTCTTT.

The rearrangement joins TRBV11-2 to TRBJ1-2, with 8 bases lining up with TRBD1. V trimming: 5 bases; J trimming: 6 bases; junction bases outside the gene matches: 8. The CDR3 contains 14 residues. The V gene's germline CDR1 is SGHAT and CDR2 FQNNGV. The CDR3 DNA follows: TGTGCCAGCAGCCAGGACAGGGTGTGGGATGGCTACACCTTC. It yields the protein CASSQDRVWDGYTF.

This chain uses TRBV4-1 with TRBJ1-2, with 9 bases lining up with TRBD1. This CDR3 is 16 amino acids long. V lost 3 bases to trimming and J lost 2 bases; unmatched junction nucleotides: 7. CDR1 and CDR2 (germline): MGHRA, YSYEKL. The CDR3 sequence is CASSHPGQGLNYGYTF. The DNA for the CDR3 is TGCGCCAGCAGCCATCCAGGACAGGGGTTGAACTATGGCTACACCTTC.

This rearrangement joins TRBV4-1 to TRBJ2-3, with TRBD2 matching 9 bases. Germline CDR1 reads MGHRA; CDR2 reads YSYEKL. With V trimmed by 0 bases and J by 4 bases, 11 bases remained unmatched. This CDR3 is built from 18 residues. CDR3 residues: CASSQDRYGGGAPDTQYF. CDR3 nucleotide sequence: TGCGCCAGCAGCCAAGATAGGTACGGCGGGGGGGCTCCAGATACGCAGTATTTT.

This chain uses TRBV28 with TRBJ1-3, with 11 nucleotides matching TRBD1. This CDR3 has 17 residues. The germline CDR1 and CDR2 sequences are MDHEN and SYDVKM. The V segment lost 3 bases and the J segment 4 bases; nucleotides outside the gene matches: 8. DNA of the CDR3: TGTGCCAGCAGTTTTTCTCTGGGGGACAGGGGGGGAAACACCATATATTTT. Translation gives CASSFSLGDRGGNTIYF. Supplemented by reference TRBV28 and TRBJ1-3, the full variable domain reads DVKVTQSSRYLVKRTGEKVFLECVQDMDHENMFWYRQDPGLGLRLIYFSYDVKMKEKGDIPEGYSVSREKKERFSLILESASTNQTSMYLCASSFSLGDRGGNTIYFGEGSWLTVV.

The chain recombines TRBV9 with TRBJ2-1; D is undetermined. The V gene lost 0 bases and the J gene lost 0 bases, with 7 bases spanning the gap. Germline CDR1 and CDR2: SGDLS and YYNGEE. The CDR3 spans 15 residues. CDR3 DNA sequence: TGTGCCAGCAGCGTAGCAAGGAGCTCCTACAATGAGCAGTTCTTC. Amino acid sequence: CASSVARSSYNEQFF.

This chain links TRBV25-1 with TRBJ2-3; a possible D gene is TRBD1 (5 bases). V was pared by 7 bases and J by 4 bases, with 9 bases between. CDR3 length equals 12 residues. Germline loops: CDR1 MGHDK, CDR2 SYGVNS. CDR3 loop: CASNQGADTQYF. The CDR3 nucleotides are TGTGCCAGCAATCAGGGCGCAGATACGCAGTATTTT.

V is TRBV30 and J is TRBJ1-1; no clear D. V was trimmed by 2 bases and J by 2 bases, leaving 9 bases between them. Germline CDR1 is GTSNPN and CDR2 is SVGIG (reference sequence). This CDR3 contains 13 residues. The CDR3 coding sequence is TGTGCCTGGAGTCTCGGTCCAAACACTGAAGCTTTCTTT. It yields the protein CAWSLGPNTEAFF.

This clone was seen just once. The chain is built from TRBV4-1 and TRBJ1-1; possible D gene TRBD1, 6 bases. Germline CDR1 MGHRA, CDR2 YSYEKL. V was pared by 4 bases and J by 11 bases, with 20 bases between. This CDR3 is 14 amino acids long. The CDR3 DNA reads TGCGCCAGCAGCCTCCAAAGCCCAACAGGGTATGCTTTCTTT. Encoded protein: CASSLQSPTGYAFF.

The V gene is TRBV9, the J gene TRBJ2-1; TRBD1 is a possible D gene (6 bases). V lost 0 bases and J lost 0, with 16 bases in between. Germline-derived CDR1 and CDR2 are SGDLS and YYNGEE. The CDR3 runs 18 residues. For the CDR3, the DNA is TGTGCCAGCAGCGTAGAGCCAGGGGCCACACGCTCCTACAATGAGCAGTTCTTC. Amino acids: CASSVEPGATRSYNEQFF.